Below, 5 T cell receptor beta chains from the same sample are listed, as sequenced in a study of T cell repertoires in cytomegalovirus infection. These receptors' targets are unknown. TCRdb called the reads again in MiXCR, with one record for every CDR3 protein. The sample carries about 900,000 distinct CDR3 sequences, roughly 30% recorded once. Sequencing used cultured CD8+ T cells from PBMCs, obtained from culture after CMV antigen stimulation. These TCRs come from a human donor in good health (CMV status not recorded). Some clones in this sample may be carry-over from other donors' samples.

In its sample, this clonotype was seen a few times. The chain recombines TRBV6-2 or TRBV6-3 with TRBJ2-7; D is possibly TRBD1 (5 bases). This CDR3 has 13 residues. The germline gives CDR1 MNHEY, CDR2 SVGEGT. V gave up 2 bases and J gave up 5 bases, with 10 bases separating them. The CDR3 protein is CASSYIGADEQYF. The DNA for the CDR3 is TGTGCCAGCAGTTACATTGGGGCAGACGAGCAGTACTTC.

This chain joins TRBV29-1 and TRBJ1-2; 8 bases fit TRBD1. The V gene end was trimmed by 7 bases and the J gene end by 0 bases; junction bases not matched to a gene: 7. CDR3 size: 14 residues. Germline loops: CDR1 SQVTM, CDR2 ANQGSEA. CDR3 protein: CSADREPPNYGYTF. CDR3 nucleotides: TGCAGCGCGGACAGGGAGCCTCCTAACTATGGCTACACCTTC.

This clonotype was seen only a few times. The chain is built from TRBV7-8 and TRBJ1-1, with unresolved D. The V and J ends lost 5 bases and 2 bases respectively, with 15 bases between them. Germline CDR1 and CDR2: SGHVS and FQNEAQ. CDR3 size: 15 residues. The CDR3 DNA sequence: TGTGCCAGCAGCACATGGACCGTTGCAAACACTGAAGCTTTCTTT. This gives the protein CASSTWTVANTEAFF.

This rearrangement joins TRBV27 to TRBJ1-2, with 9 positions matching TRBD1. This CDR3 has 17 amino acids. Looked up from germline, CDR1 is MNHEY and CDR2 is SMNVEV (reference sequence). After removal of 2 bases from V and 3 bases from J, the junction contained 10 bases not matched to a gene. CDR3 residues: CASSLLGQGIDHYGYTF. The DNA for the CDR3 is TGTGCCAGCAGTTTACTGGGACAGGGTATCGACCACTATGGCTACACCTTC.

This clonotype is a singleton in its sample. One junction end disagrees with the germline gene, perhaps due to a read error. This rearrangement joins TRBV6-2 or TRBV6-3 to TRBJ1-5; perhaps TRBD1 as D (5 bases). CDR1 is MNHEY and CDR2 is SVGEGT in the germline V gene. The CDR3 length is 15 residues. CDR3 sequence: CVSSYRQYSNQPQHF. DNA for the CDR3: TGTGTCAGCAGTTACCGACAGTATAGCAATCAGCCCCAGCATTTT.